This TCR beta chain was captured by sequencing in a study of blood T cell repertoires in COVID-19 (dated by TCRdb to 2020 to 2021). As for the study more broadly: Samples covering the acute and convalescent phases of COVID-19 were provided by collaborators in the United States, Italy and Spain. Samples were obtained from the ongoing ImmuneRACE study (first 160 participants) and from over 1,000 subjects provided by 6 global collaborators. The sample metadata nearly always contained a de-identified subject ID, COVID-19 status, age in years and sex. A freely available public database, intended as a resource for researchers studying the immune response to SARS-CoV-2, is where the repertoires were released. The material from the prospective study consisted of cDNA or gDNA derived from T cells, B-cell-depleted T cells, or PBMCs. HLA class I and class II types, where available, came from metadata supplied by the sample provider rather than from assay-based typing. The dataset comprised deeply sampled blood TCRbeta repertoires from subjects exposed to, actively infected with, or recovered from COVID-19. Summary of the overall study and its limitations: How much clinical and demographic metadata was included differed by source and by participant, and the metadata was provided uncurated.

The germline V gene sets CDR1 to MRHNA and CDR2 to SNTAGT. A distance of 9 bases separates the germline ends of V and J, which lose 0 bases and 10 bases respectively. The CDR3 spans 12 residues, from the cysteine through the phenylalanine. Only the CDR3 portion is preserved as DNA: 36 bases, with reading frame beginning at the first base. Points on this clone: Its antigen is unknown. Base qualities are not provided; no much larger clone lies one nucleotide away.

TCRbeta CDR3 regions were amplified from genomic DNA using the immunoSEQ Assay, a bias-controlled multiplex PCR. In the source study's methods: The number of nucleated cells in each sample was estimated from the amplification of reference gene primers within the assay. To quantify the absolute abundance of each unique TCRbeta CDR3 rearrangement, sequence reads were collapsed and filtered. For each sample, productive Simpson clonality was calculated as the square root of Simpson's diversity index over productive rearrangements. TCRdb's version of the immuneACCESS table is confined to in-frame rearrangements and falls short of the full clone set. An unresolved V gene accounts for under half of the shortfall where checked; the remainder is of unknown origin. The DNA was the basis for D and trimming; V, J and clone size are from that table. Here the sample has around 300,000 clones; roughly 89% occur a single time. Clones ranked in the top ten supply less than 2.5% of the sample.

Collaborating institutions collected whole blood in K2EDTA tubes following their own protocols. For TCRbeta analysis, collaborators shipped samples in one of three forms: frozen whole blood, isolated PBMCs, or DNA extracted from either of those sample types. Sequenced: peripheral blood. Recombination connected TRBV6-4 to TRBJ1-2; a weak D assignment points to TRBD1 (5 bases agree). This sequence was found in a man aged 50-60 years with acute or convalescent COVID-19. The CDR3 sequence is CASSDSGGDYTF. The DNA sequence is TGTGCCAGCAGTGACTCGGGAGGGGACTACACCTTC.